The subject of this entry is one TCR beta chain. Random hexamers primed reverse transcription of about 0.45 to 1 ug RNA. The immunoSEQ assay covered 54 Vbeta and 13 Jbeta segments for CDR3. Using its own MiXCR run on the immunoSEQ multiplex PCR reads, TCRdb lists one record per CDR3 protein. This table holds about 200,000 distinct CDR3 sequences, 95% found once. The germline V gene has CDR1 MNHEY and CDR2 SVGAGI. The V end was cut by 7 bases, the J end by 5 bases, with 17 bases between. The CDR3 contains 15 residues. From blood CD8+ and CD4+ T cells, the TCR beta chain was sequenced. The data belong to a study of CD8 T cells in Susac syndrome.

The V and J genes are TRBV6-5 and TRBJ2-2; D perhaps matches TRBD1 (6 bases). The sequence was collected from a human donor with multiple sclerosis. Sequences were obtained from CD4+ T cells from PBMCs. CDR3 coding DNA: TGTGCCAGCAAACCCAGGGGACCGCAAACCGGGGAGCTGTTTTTT. Translation: CASKPRGPQTGELFF.